The present T cell receptor beta chain was sequenced within a study of blood T cell repertoires in COVID-19. Across the whole study: T cells, B-cell-depleted T cells, or PBMCs supplied cDNA or gDNA.

Participant-given clinical history determined each cohort assignment. Recovered participants had two consecutive negative NP/OP PCR tests, healthcare professional clearance, or symptom resolution. The ends lost 1 base at V and 4 bases at J; junction bases unmatched: 6. The CDR3 totals 15 residues. Germline CDR1 reads MNHNS; CDR2 reads SASEGT. Original handling: Estimation of nucleated cell counts was performed using reference gene primer amplification. Only in-frame clones appear in the TCRdb table, and some are missing; sequencing was by immunoSEQ multiplex PCR. V, J and clone size were drawn from that table, and D and trimming were deduced from the DNA. The repertoire holds more than 300,000 clones, with roughly four fifths as singletons.

This clonotype originated in a woman aged 50 to 60 who had recovered from COVID-19. The sample comprised PBMCs or T cells enriched from blood (not recorded which). The chain is built from TRBV6-1 and TRBJ1-1; 7 bases align to TRBD1. CDR3 coding DNA: TGTGCCAGCAGTGAAGGCGACAGGGCGGGCACTGAAGCTTTCTTT. Amino acid sequence: CASSEGDRAGTEAFF.